Shown below are 7 T cell receptor beta chains from a single sample sequenced in a study of T cell responses to AZD1222 COVID-19 vaccine. Here immunoSEQ multiplex PCR was the method, and the copy in TCRdb shows in-frame clones only, minus some. The table shows tens of thousands of clones, with 75% to 90% occurring only once. The sequenced sample was peripheral blood, obtained on day 0 of AZD1222 vaccination. The receptors come from an adult in good health.

This chain connects TRBV7-2 to TRBJ2-7, with 9 bases aligning to TRBD1. J gave up 0 bases and V 5 bases, and 5 bases lay outside the gene matches. The CDR3 is 15 amino acids. Germline-derived CDR1 and CDR2 are SGHTA and FQGNSA. The CDR3 nucleotides read TGTGCCAGCAGCCCGGGACAGGGAGGCTCCTACGAGCAGTACTTC. Its protein is CASSPGQGGSYEQYF.

V gene TRBV30 combines with J gene TRBJ1-4, with D possibly TRBD1 on 5 matching bases. This CDR3 is 13 amino acids long. V shed 3 bases and J shed 8 bases, with 13 bases lying between them. Germline CDR1 reads GTSNPN; CDR2 reads SVGIG (reference sequence). CDR3 nucleotide sequence: TGTGCCTGGAGGGCAGGGTCGGGCGAAAAACTGTTTTTT. This translates into CAWRAGSGEKLFF. Looking up the rest from reference TRBV30 and TRBJ1-4 gives the full variable domain: SQTIHQWPATLVQPVGSPLSLECTVEGTSNPNLYWYRQAAGRGLQLLFYSVGIGQISSEVPQNLSASRPQDRQFILSSKKLLLSDSGFYLCAWRAGSGEKLFFGSGTQLSVL.

The chain uses TRBV11-3 and TRBJ2-5; 9 positions agree with TRBD2. V lost 6 bases to trimming and J lost 4 bases; unmatched junction nucleotides: 9. The CDR3 is made up of 15 amino acids. Germline loops: CDR1 SGHNT, CDR2 YENEEA. As DNA, the CDR3 is TGTGCCAGCAGTCGGAGTAGCGGGAGCGGAGAGACCCAGTACTTC. Residues: CASSRSSGSGETQYF. Using reference TRBV11-3 and TRBJ2-5 for the parts outside the CDR3, the full variable domain is EAGVVQSPRYKIIEKKQPVAFWCNPISGHNTLYWYLQNLGQGPELLIRYENEEAVDDSQLPKDRFSAERLKGVDSTLKIQPAELGDSAVYLCASSRSSGSGETQYFGPGTRLLVL.

V gene TRBV5-1 combines with J gene TRBJ1-1; D may be TRBD1 (5 bases). Germline V lookup: CDR1 SGHRS, CDR2 YFSETQ. V shed 0 bases and J shed 0 bases, with 9 bases lying between them. CDR3 length: 15 amino acids. This CDR3 is CASSLVDNMNTEAFF. The CDR3 DNA sequence: TGCGCCAGCAGCTTGGTGGACAACATGAACACTGAAGCTTTCTTT.

V usage is TRBV15 and J usage is TRBJ1-1; D is possibly TRBD1 (5 bases). The CDR3 is 13 residues long. V was pared by 0 bases and J by 5 bases, with 7 bases between. Germline CDR1 and CDR2: LNHNV and YYDKDF (reference sequence). CDR3 DNA: TGTGCCACCAGCAGAGAAGAGGGGACTGAAGCTTTCTTT. Its translation: CATSREEGTEAFF. Looking up the rest from reference TRBV15 and TRBJ1-1 gives the full variable domain: DAMVIQNPRYQVTQFGKPVTLSCSQTLNHNVMYWYQQKSSQAPKLLFHYYDKDFNNEADTPDNFQSRRPNTSFCFLDIRSPGLGDTAMYLCATSREEGTEAFFGQGTRLTVV.

The chain carries TRBV19 and TRBJ1-6; no firm D call. Germline V CDR1 and CDR2: LNHDA, SQIVND (reference sequence). With 1 base removed from V and 9 bases from J, the gap between germline ends came to 16 bases. CDR3 length: 16 residues. CDR3 loop: CASSIAAAGPGSPLHF. The CDR3 coding sequence is TGTGCCAGTAGTATAGCGGCCGCCGGGCCGGGTTCACCCCTCCACTTT. Full variable domain (missing parts from reference TRBV19 and TRBJ1-6): DGGITQSPKYLFRKEGQNVTLSCEQNLNHDAMYWYRQDPGQGLRLIYYSQIVNDFQKGDIAEGYSVSREKKESFPLTVTSAQKNPTAFYLCASSIAAAGPGSPLHFGNGTRLTVT.

The chain recombines TRBV11-3 with TRBJ2-5, with 8 bases aligning to TRBD2. V shed 5 bases, J shed 0 bases, and the junction held 5 bases outside the gene matches. CDR3 length equals 15 residues. CDR1 is SGHNT and CDR2 is YENEEA in the germline V gene. The CDR3: CASSLGGGYQETQYF. The CDR3 DNA follows: TGTGCCAGCAGCCTTGGCGGGGGGTACCAAGAGACCCAGTACTTC.